This T cell receptor beta chain comes out of a study of blood T cells in healthy people across ages. Healthy individuals of Caucasian origin from Russia, aged about 6 to 100, served as donors. Trimming removed 4 bases from V and 0 bases from J, with 9 bases in between. This CDR3 is built from 14 residues. A J-beta primer mix and a sample-barcoded 5' primer were used in a second PCR of about 6 to 12 cycles. Sequencing yielded, for each sample, at least 3 million paired-end reads carrying CDR3. TCRdb used MiXCR to reprocess the 5' RACE reads, holding one entry per CDR3 protein. The repertoire holds around 1,000,000 distinct CDR3 sequences, with around 27% as singletons. The same data also contributed to another study, on T cells of mothers and their children. That work states: Three healthy Caucasian mothers and their six children were the donors. The overlap seen between related mothers and children slightly exceeded that of unrelated pairs, though not significantly.

The chain carries TRBV12-3 or TRBV12-4 and TRBJ1-2, with D possibly being TRBD1 (6 bases). The sequenced material came from blood. The TCR was taken from a girl aged 2 to 9 in good health. CDR3 DNA sequence: TGTGCCAGCAGTTCGACAGGATCTAACTATGGCTACACCTTC. Translation gives CASSSTGSNYGYTF.